This T cell receptor (beta chain) appears in the sequencing data of a study of long-term antiretroviral therapy in people with HIV. The study, taken as a whole, reports: Once patients were on ART, diversity went higher but still fell short of transplant donor controls. Dominating the repertoire at all time points were the clones that expanded before ART.

At survey level, the immunoSEQ assay was run in its v3.0 version. In sequencing, about 35,000-50,000 T-cell genomes per sample were targeted. Profiled with immunoSEQ multiplex PCR; TCRdb holds only in-frame clones, not every one. The table includes some 20,000 clones, 80% to 90% detected once. The junction had 4 bases not matched to a gene; V was cut back by 0 bases and J by 6 bases. CDR1 and CDR2 (germline): LGHNA, YSLEER. The CDR3 is made up of 15 amino acids. The table lists this clone with a few counts. The antigen is unknown. The sequence came from a man between 45 and 60 years old with HIV. Sequencing used unsorted PBMCs, obtained 4.2 years after starting antiretroviral therapy. The chain joins TRBV4-3 to TRBJ2-2; TRBD2 aligns across 7 bases. CDR3 DNA: TGCGCCAGCAGCCAAGATGTTGGGGGGGCCGGGGAGCTGTTTTTT. Its translation: CASSQDVGGAGELFF.